This entry lists 5 T cell receptor beta chains sequenced from one sample in a study of regulatory T cells in long-lasting Graves disease. Specified time point: newly diagnosed GD, antithyroid drugs for less than 3 months. Preparation of the TCR library used RNA extracted from PBMCs. The authors built TCR beta libraries using iRepertoire HTBI primers and Arm-PCR of CDR3 regions. TCRdb used MiXCR to reprocess the multiplex PCR reads, holding one entry per CDR3 protein. This table holds roughly 610,000 distinct CDR3 sequences, roughly 15% found once. This sample was also put to use in a study of T cells in Graves' hyperthyroidism and ophthalmopathy.

This material consisted of peripheral blood mononuclear cells (PBMCs), taken at new diagnosis, from a patient treated with antithyroid drugs. All receptors derive from a woman aged 25 to 39 with Graves disease.

The chain has TRBV29-1 and TRBJ1-2; TRBD1 is a possible D gene (6 bases). This CDR3 has 15 residues. The V end lost 6 bases, the J end lost 0 bases, and 17 bases lay between the germline ends. The germline gives CDR1 SQVTM, CDR2 ANQGSEA. CDR3 nucleotide sequence: TGCAGCGTCCAAGGGGGTAAACTTCCTAACTATGGCTACACCTTC. Translated, it gives CSVQGGKLPNYGYTF.

The genes are TRBV5-1 and TRBJ2-7; 7 bases map to TRBD1. Per germline, CDR1 SGHRS and CDR2 YFSETQ. This CDR3 region has 16 residues. J lost 7 bases, V lost 4 bases, and 17 bases had no gene match. The DNA for the CDR3 is TGCGCCAGCAGCCGGAGACCGGGGCAGGGGGAAGGTGAGCAGTACTTC. This sequence encodes CASSRRPGQGEGEQYF.

This clonotype was detected a few times. The chain recombines TRBV2 with TRBJ2-6, with D perhaps given as TRBD1 or TRBD2 (5 bases each). The CDR3 sequence is 14 residues long. The V end lost 10 bases, the J end lost 3 bases, and 13 bases lay between the germline ends. Germline V CDR1 and CDR2: SNHLY, FYNNEI. The chain's CDR3 is CATNWGSGANVLTF. The CDR3 coding sequence is TGTGCCACGAACTGGGGGAGTGGGGCCAACGTCCTGACTTTC.

The sample holds many counts of this clonotype. The chain has TRBV10-3 and TRBJ1-6, with 12 bases lining up with TRBD1. CDR3 size: 15 residues. Trimming at V came to 0 bases and at J to 12 bases, leaving 3 bases not matched to a gene. From germline, CDR1 is ENHRY and CDR2 SYGVKD. The CDR3, as DNA: TGTGCCATCAGTGAGTCGGGGACAGGGGGCGAACCCCTCCACTTT. Translated: CAISESGTGGEPLHF.

Concerning this clonotype itself: A much bigger clone sits one base away, suggesting this may be a read error. The rearrangement uses TRBV2 and TRBJ1-4; D not certain. The V gene's germline CDR1 is SNHLY and CDR2 FYNNEI. This CDR3 spans 15 amino acids. CDR3 in DNA: TGTGCCAACAGTGTCAGAACCGCAACTAATGAAAAACTGTTTTTT. Its protein is CANSVRTATNEKLFF.